This T cell receptor (beta chain) appears in the sequencing data of a study of early T cells in non-severe SARS-CoV-2 infection. Looking at the study overall: The authors sequenced bulk RNA from unsorted whole blood, leaving chains unpaired.

Unique molecular identifiers were attached to individual cDNA molecules. From the 5' RACE reads, TCRdb called clonotypes with MiXCR, one entry per CDR3 protein. This sample has tens of thousands of distinct CDR3 sequences, with around 5.7% found just once. Study-wide results and caveats: Reliance on VDJdb matching favored anti-spike CD8 responses; private and CD4 specificities were missed.

The sample holds a few counts of this clonotype. What it recognizes is unknown. The CDR3 sequence is 12 residues long. CDR1 is SGHTA and CDR2 is FQGTGA in the germline V gene. Between the trimmed V and J ends, which lost 6 bases and 8 bases, there was a span of 8 bases. This sequence joins TRBV7-3 and TRBJ1-6, with no clear D. The sequence was collected from an adult who was a healthcare worker with PCR-confirmed SARS-CoV-2 infection or an uninfected control (not recorded which). The sample was whole blood. In nucleotides, the CDR3 is TGTGCCAGCAGAAACTTTGATTCACCCCTCCACTTT. Its translation is CASRNFDSPLHF.